The clone carrying this T cell receptor (beta chain) was detected many times. Its cognate antigen is unknown. Molecules of cDNA were individually given unique molecular identifiers that were attached to them. Each CDR3 protein is one row after TCRdb ran MiXCR on the 5' RACE reads. The sample lists about 72,000 distinct CDR3 sequences; 10% were seen once. This CDR3 is built from 13 residues. V gave up 3 bases and J gave up 8 bases; unmatched junction bases: 3. Per germline, CDR1 SGDLS and CDR2 YYNGEE. The sample originates from a study of early T cells in non-severe SARS-CoV-2 infection. In the study overall: Chains were not paired, and sequencing was done on bulk RNA from unsorted whole blood.

General study findings and limits: Comparison of clonotypes with VDJdb favored anti-spike CD8 responses while missing private and CD4 specificities.

This receptor was taken from an adult who was a healthcare worker with PCR-confirmed SARS-CoV-2 infection or an uninfected control (not recorded which). This sequence joins TRBV9 and TRBJ2-4, with 9 bases that match TRBD1. Sequenced here: whole blood, sampled at baseline. The CDR3 protein is CASSERTGDIQYF. The CDR3, as DNA: TGTGCCAGCAGCGAGAGGACAGGGGACATTCAGTACTTC.